This T cell receptor (beta chain) emerged from a study of T cells expressing NK-cell markers (dated by TCRdb to 2018 to 2020). Some background on the complete study: In sorted CD3+CD56+NKG2C+, CD3+CD56+NKG2C- and CD3+CD56-NKG2C+ T-cell subsets from about 8 donors, TCR beta-chain repertoires were profiled. Among the eight sequenced donors, seven were HCMV-seropositive and one was HCMV-seronegative. All eight donors whose samples were sequenced were randomly selected healthy volunteers, three of them men and five women. Libraries were sequenced as 2 x 150 bp reads on Illumina HiSeq 2000/2500, MiSeq or NextSeq. Results and caveats for the whole study, not just this receptor: For roughly 6 donors, the dominant CD3+CD56+NKG2C+ clonotypes were among the top 10 CD8+ clonotypes and accounted for about 1.0-7.5% of CD8+ T cells. It remained unclear whether the expanded NKG2C-expressing T cell clones were specific for HCMV antigens. Those dominant clonotypes were again the most abundant among CD3+CD56-NKG2C+ cells in a few donors, at roughly 25-60.1%.

On this clonotype: Its target antigen remains unknown.

HCMV serostatus was determined by detecting HCMV-specific IgG in serum with a commercial ELISA kit. Ficoll density gradient centrifugation was used to isolate peripheral blood mononuclear cells from blood. CDR1 LGHNA and CDR2 YNFKEQ were looked up in the germline V gene. The CDR3 covers 13 residues, taking in both the cysteine and the phenylalanine. No DNA is recorded. The sequencing machine was an Illumina HiSeq 2000. The TCR beta cDNA libraries were made using 5'RACE template switching, a step that added both a universal primer site and unique molecular identifiers. cDNA synthesis was primed from the TCR beta constant segment, followed by two successive PCR amplification steps. The authors' analysis ran thus. MIGEC was used to demultiplex reads and group reads by UMI, and MiTCR was used to assemble and quantify clonotypes. Only TCR cDNA sequences supported by at least two reads were kept to exclude erroneous sequences. Downstream repertoire analysis used the tcR package, and clonotypes were matched across fractions by CDR3 nucleotide sequence plus V segment. VDJmatch was used to annotate antigen specificity against VDJdb, with one amino acid substitution in CDR3 allowed. One entry per CDR3 protein sequence results from the TCRdb reprocessing of the reads, with DNA left out. Here the V and J calls rest on TCRdb's processing, not on the authors' analysis. The table kept for this sample lists some 410,000 distinct CDR3 sequences. 6% to 9.5% of the sample is in the top ten clones.

Sequencing was carried out using blood T cells: a sorted CD56 or NKG2C T cell subset, CD4+ or CD8+ T cells, or bulk PBMC T cells (not recorded which). The rearranged segments are TRBV4-2 and TRBJ2-3; TCRdb gives TRBD1 as the D gene, but with no DNA this cannot be confirmed. The origin of this receptor is a woman aged 18 to 75 in good health. CDR3 region: CASSQDGAYTQYF.